Each of the 19 T cell receptor beta chains below was sequenced from the same sample in a study of blood T cells in healthy people across ages. With a J-beta primer mix and a sample-barcoded 5' primer, a second PCR ran roughly 7 to 11 cycles. TCRdb independently ran MiXCR on the 5' RACE reads; one entry per CDR3 protein. In the table there are hundreds of thousands of distinct CDR3 sequences, 58% of which are singletons. Material for sequencing was blood. The receptors stem from a man aged 60 to 69 in good health.

The V gene is TRBV20-1, the J gene TRBJ2-4; 9 positions match TRBD1. Germline assignment: CDR1 DFQATT and CDR2 SNEGSKA (reference sequence). The CDR3 is made up of 14 amino acids. The trim removed 5 bases at V and 3 bases at J, leaving 5 bases unmatched. CDR3 sequence (DNA): TGCAGTGCTGCCCGACAGGGGGTCAAAAACATTCAGTACTTC. Translated, it gives CSAARQGVKNIQYF.

The rearrangement joins TRBV7-2 to TRBJ2-1; 9 bases align to TRBD1. The CDR3 extends over 13 amino acids. The V segment lost 4 bases and the J segment 9 bases; nucleotides outside the gene matches: 4. CDR1 SGHTA and CDR2 FQGNSA come from the germline V gene. The CDR3 loop is CASSYRGQSEQFF. DNA for the CDR3: TGTGCCAGCAGCTACAGGGGGCAGAGTGAGCAGTTCTTC.

The chain combines TRBV10-2 with TRBJ2-4; a weak D match, TRBD2 (5 bases). CDR3 length: 12 residues. From germline, CDR1 is WSHSY and CDR2 SAAADI. Trimming left V 3 bases short and J 8 bases short, with 8 bases between. The CDR3 is CASSDRRDIQYF. In DNA form, the CDR3 reads TGCGCCAGCAGTGACCGGCGGGACATTCAGTACTTC.

A few counts support this clonotype. In DNA, the CDR3 is TGTGCCAGCAGCTTAGCCCCGGGGGGGGATGAGCAGTTCTTC. Protein sequence: CASSLAPGGDEQFF. The rearrangement links TRBV11-2 to TRBJ2-1; 8 bases agree with TRBD2. V lost 1 base and J lost 8; bases outside the gene matches: 4. CDR1 is SGHAT and CDR2 is FQNNGV in the germline V gene. CDR3 length equals 14 residues. The variable domain in full, with the rest retrieved from reference TRBV11-2 and TRBJ2-1, is EAGVAQSPRYKIIEKRQSVAFWCNPISGHATLYWYQQILGQGPKLLIQFQNNGVVDDSQLPKDRFSAERLKGVDSTLKIQPAKLEDSAVYLCASSLAPGGDEQFFGPGTRLTVL.

This clonotype was recorded a few times. CDR3 nucleotides: TGTGCCAGCAGCTTAGGCCTCTTGACTAGCGGGGGGGCTACCTCCTACAATGAGCAGTTCTTC. Translated: CASSLGLLTSGGATSYNEQFF. The V and J genes are TRBV11-2 and TRBJ2-1; 14 bases map to TRBD2. Germline-derived CDR1 and CDR2 are SGHAT and FQNNGV. J lost 0 bases, V lost 1 base, and 11 bases had no gene match. The CDR3 covers 21 residues. The complete variable domain, with remaining parts taken from reference TRBV11-2 and TRBJ2-1, reads EAGVAQSPRYKIIEKRQSVAFWCNPISGHATLYWYQQILGQGPKLLIQFQNNGVVDDSQLPKDRFSAERLKGVDSTLKIQPAKLEDSAVYLCASSLGLLTSGGATSYNEQFFGPGTRLTVL.

The chain couples TRBV7-2 to TRBJ2-5, with 10 bases lining up with TRBD2. The CDR3 extends over 17 amino acids. CDR1 is SGHTA and CDR2 is FQGNSA in the germline V gene. Trimming took 0 bases from V and 4 from J; bases not matched to a gene: 8. This CDR3 is CASSLAPSGGALETQYF. CDR3 in DNA: TGTGCCAGCAGCTTAGCGCCCAGCGGGGGGGCTCTAGAGACCCAGTACTTC. The variable domain in full, with the rest retrieved from reference TRBV7-2 and TRBJ2-5, is GAGVSQSPSNKVTEKGKDVELRCDPISGHTALYWYRQSLGQGLEFLIYFQGNSAPDKSGLPSDRFSAERTGGSVSTLTIQRTQQEDSAVYLCASSLAPSGGALETQYFGPGTRLLVL.

The chain is built from TRBV28 and TRBJ1-2; no clear D. This CDR3 region has 13 residues. Per the germline V gene, CDR1 is MDHEN and CDR2 is SYDVKM. V lost 3 bases and J lost 7, with 12 bases in between. The CDR3 DNA reads TGTGCCAGCAGTTTTTACAGTTTATCTGGCTACACCTTC. It yields the protein CASSFYSLSGYTF.

DNA for the CDR3: TGTGCCAGCAGCTTGGAGGGTGAATACAATGAGCAGTTCTTC. Protein: CASSLEGEYNEQFF. This chain links TRBV5-5 with TRBJ2-1; D is ambiguous. With 0 bases removed from V and 4 bases from J, the gap between germline ends came to 8 bases. This CDR3 is 14 amino acids long. Germline-derived CDR1 and CDR2 are SGHKS and YYEKEE (reference sequence).

This chain connects TRBV6-5 to TRBJ1-2; D may be TRBD1 (6 bases). This CDR3 region has 15 residues. The germline gives CDR1 MNHEY, CDR2 SVGAGI. Trimming left V 0 bases short and J 1 base short, with 9 bases between. The DNA for the CDR3 is TGTGCCAGCAGTTACTCGGGGGCCTTTAACTATGGCTACACCTTC. This codes for CASSYSGAFNYGYTF.

V usage is TRBV20-1 and J usage is TRBJ2-5, with 13 nucleotides matching TRBD2. The V gene end was trimmed by 2 bases and the J gene end by 5 bases; junction bases not matched to a gene: 8. CDR3 length: 16 residues. Germline V gene data show CDR1 as DFQATT and CDR2 as SNEGSKA (reference sequence). CDR3 coding DNA: TGCAGTGCTAGACCTACTAGCGGGGGGGCCTTTGAGACCCAGTACTTC. It specifies CSARPTSGGAFETQYF.

This clonotype was counted only a few times. The chain couples TRBV7-7 to TRBJ2-5, with a possible D match to TRBD2 (5 bases). Germline V CDR1 and CDR2: SSHAT, FNYEAQ (reference sequence). V dropped 4 bases and J dropped 7 bases, with 10 bases sitting between them. This CDR3 is built from 12 residues. The CDR3 loop is CASSSDWGTQYF. CDR3 DNA sequence: TGTGCCAGCAGCTCGGACTGGGGGACCCAGTACTTC.

The chain combines TRBV5-1 with TRBJ2-7; weak D call: TRBD2 (6 bases). V was cut by 5 bases and J by 3 bases, with 9 bases left in between. The CDR3 contains 12 residues. CDR1 is SGHRS, CDR2 YFSETQ, per germline. This CDR3 is CASRQEGYEQYF. As DNA, the CDR3 is TGCGCCAGCAGACAGGAGGGCTACGAGCAGTACTTC.

The J gene is TRBJ2-1, the V gene TRBV5-1, with 11 bases matching TRBD2. The CDR3 extends over 16 amino acids. The J segment lost 7 bases and the V segment lost 3 bases, leaving 9 bases of the junction unmatched. Germline V gene sequence: CDR1 SGHRS, CDR2 YFSETQ. CDR3 nucleotide sequence: TGCGCCAGCAGCTCGGTAGCGGGGGGGCCGGGAAATGAGCAGTTCTTC. Translation: CASSSVAGGPGNEQFF.

The chain has TRBV20-1 and TRBJ2-5, with a tentative D call TRBD2 (6 bases). Trimming took 3 bases from V and 11 from J, leaving 22 bases between them. From germline, CDR1 is DFQATT and CDR2 SNEGSKA (reference sequence). CDR3 length: 14 amino acids. DNA for the CDR3: TGCAGTGCTAGTCACGGGGACTCCTACAATGAGCAGTACTTC. As protein: CSASHGDSYNEQYF.

This clonotype was seen only a few times. The rearrangement uses TRBV5-1 and TRBJ1-6; D possibly corresponds to TRBD1 (5 bases). Germline V gene lookup returns CDR1 SGHRS and CDR2 YFSETQ. Trimming stripped 4 bases from V and 8 bases from J, with 13 bases between. This CDR3 has 14 amino acids. The CDR3 DNA reads TGCGCCAGCAGCCTCAGGGCGGACGATTCACCCCTCCACTTT. This sequence encodes CASSLRADDSPLHF.

V gene TRBV18 combines with J gene TRBJ2-5; TRBD2 matches 10 bases. Per the germline V gene, CDR1 is KGHSH and CDR2 is LQKENI. Trimming at V came to 6 bases and at J to 11 bases, leaving 15 bases not matched to a gene. This CDR3 spans 15 amino acids. For the CDR3, the DNA is TGTGCCAGCTCCGCCGGGGGACTAGCGTTTAATGAGCAGTACTTC. As protein: CASSAGGLAFNEQYF.

This rearrangement joins TRBV3-1 to TRBJ2-4, with 10 bases lining up with TRBD2. There are 15 residues in the CDR3. Losses at the gene ends were 8 bases for V and 0 bases for J; bases not matched to a gene: 4. Germline V gene data show CDR1 as LGHDT and CDR2 as YNNKEL (reference sequence). This chain's CDR3 is CASRLAGGAKNIQYF. CDR3 nucleotide sequence: TGTGCCAGCCGACTAGCGGGTGGAGCCAAAAACATTCAGTACTTC.

The gene calls are TRBV20-1 and TRBJ1-5; D unresolved. Germline lookup yields CDR1 DFQATT and CDR2 SNEGSKA (reference sequence). The ends were cut back, 3 bases at V and 0 bases at J, with 12 bases in the middle. The CDR3 runs to 15 residues. The CDR3 nucleotides are TGCAGTGCTAGGGACGGAGATAATAGCAATCAGCCCCAGCATTTT. This sequence encodes CSARDGDNSNQPQHF.

The chain recombines TRBV12-5 with TRBJ2-7; TRBD2 aligns across 7 bases. This CDR3 is built from 14 residues. Germline lookup yields CDR1 LGHNT and CDR2 FRNRAP. V dropped 8 bases and J dropped 0; count of bases not matched to a gene: 7. The CDR3 bases are TGTGCTAGTACCATCCGGACTAGCTCCTACGAGCAGTACTTC. Protein product: CASTIRTSSYEQYF.